These 13 T cell receptor beta chains were sequenced from one sample in a study of OX40 agonist ivuxolimab in advanced cancers. Libraries were built with the immunoSEQ multiplex PCR assay. TCRdb mirrors the immuneACCESS table, restricted to in-frame sequences. Some clones are absent from its copies; in checked studies, under half trace to an unresolved V gene, and the reason for the others is unknown. The sample has about 25,000 clones on record, 85% of them singletons. Around 27% of the sample rests with the top ten. The sequencing here drew on CD4+ or CD8+ T cells sorted from blood, taken in a trial of the OX40 agonist ivuxolimab. The receptors come from an adult with an advanced solid tumor such as melanoma, head and neck, liver or kidney cancer.

This rearrangement joins TRBV7-9 to TRBJ1-2; D unresolved. V lost 5 bases and J lost 4, with 8 bases in between. This CDR3 is 12 amino acids long. Per germline, CDR1 SEHNR and CDR2 FQNEAQ (reference sequence). The CDR3 spells CASSPKIYGYTF. CDR3 coding DNA: TGTGCCAGCAGCCCGAAGATCTATGGCTACACCTTC.

This clone occurred once. V and J are TRBV6-5 and TRBJ2-7; D is perhaps TRBD1 (6 bases). The CDR3 sequence is 14 residues long. The V gene's germline CDR1 is MNHEY and CDR2 SVGAGI. Between the trimmed V and J ends, which lost 6 bases and 0 bases, there was a span of 12 bases. This CDR3 is CASRGTLSSYEQYF. The CDR3, as DNA: TGTGCCAGCAGGGGGACACTGAGCTCCTACGAGCAGTACTTC.

The chain links TRBV4-1 to TRBJ2-7, with 8 bases identical to TRBD1. The CDR3 loop spans 14 amino acids. Germline CDR1 reads MGHRA; CDR2 reads YSYEKL. With 9 bases clipped from V and 2 bases from J, the junction kept 9 bases outside the gene matches. CDR3 nucleotides: TGCGCCAGTAAACTTGGGACAGGAGCCTACGAGCAGTACTTC. Amino acids: CASKLGTGAYEQYF.

There are a few counts of this clone. This sequence joins TRBV28 and TRBJ2-3, with no clear D. The CDR3 runs to 11 residues. Per germline, CDR1 MDHEN and CDR2 SYDVKM. V lost 8 bases and J 10 bases, leaving 13 bases between the germline ends. For the CDR3, the DNA is TGTGCCAGCCGGCCCCTTCAAGCGCAGTATTTT. Translation gives CASRPLQAQYF. The complete variable domain, with remaining parts taken from reference TRBV28 and TRBJ2-3, reads DVKVTQSSRYLVKRTGEKVFLECVQDMDHENMFWYRQDPGLGLRLIYFSYDVKMKEKGDIPEGYSVSREKKERFSLILESASTNQTSMYLCASRPLQAQYFGPGTRLTVL.

CDR3 protein: CASTPNTEAFF. The CDR3 DNA is TGTGCCAGCACACCGAACACTGAAGCTTTCTTT. The chain joins TRBV2 to TRBJ1-1; D gene ambiguous. CDR1 and CDR2 from the germline V gene are SNHLY and FYNNEI. The CDR3 is 11 amino acids. Trimming pared 7 bases from V and 1 base from J, leaving 4 bases between.

The chain couples TRBV29-1 to TRBJ2-5; no definite D call. The CDR3 has 15 amino acids. Germline values: CDR1 SQVTM, CDR2 ANQGSEA. V gave up 5 bases and J gave up 0 bases, with 16 bases separating them. The CDR3 protein is CSVLTPDWYQETQYF. CDR3 nucleotide sequence: TGCAGCGTTCTAACCCCCGACTGGTACCAAGAGACCCAGTACTTC.

The CDR3 nucleotides are TGTGCCTCGACTCTGGCGGGCGCGGAGACTGAAGCTTTCTTT. It specifies CASTLAGAETEAFF. V usage is TRBV30 and J usage is TRBJ1-1; D is ambiguous. This CDR3 contains 14 residues. Looked up from germline, CDR1 is GTSNPN and CDR2 is SVGIG (reference sequence). Trimming took 7 bases from V and 5 from J, leaving 20 bases between them.

The chain uses TRBV11-2 and TRBJ2-1, with TRBD2 as a possible D gene (7 bases). The V end lost 4 bases, the J end lost 2 bases, and 15 bases lay between the germline ends. Germline CDR1 SGHAT, CDR2 FQNNGV. The CDR3 loop spans 16 amino acids. The CDR3 DNA is TGTGCCAGCAGCTCCCAAGCGCGGGGGCCCTACAATGAGCAGTTCTTC. Encoded protein: CASSSQARGPYNEQFF. Full variable domain (outside the CDR3, taken from reference TRBV11-2 and TRBJ2-1): EAGVAQSPRYKIIEKRQSVAFWCNPISGHATLYWYQQILGQGPKLLIQFQNNGVVDDSQLPKDRFSAERLKGVDSTLKIQPAKLEDSAVYLCASSSQARGPYNEQFFGPGTRLTVL.

This chain uses TRBV6-4 with TRBJ2-1; D remains unclear. This CDR3 spans 15 amino acids. Trimming stripped 4 bases from V and 0 bases from J, with 10 bases between. From germline, CDR1 is MRHNA and CDR2 SNTAGT. CDR3 protein: CASSADMSSYNEQFF. The CDR3 coding sequence is TGTGCCAGCAGTGCCGACATGAGCTCCTACAATGAGCAGTTCTTC.

The chain employs TRBV27 and TRBJ1-2; perhaps TRBD1 as D (5 bases). With 7 bases removed from V and 4 bases from J, the gap between germline ends came to 25 bases. The CDR3 has 17 residues. Per germline, CDR1 MNHEY and CDR2 SMNVEV (reference sequence). CDR3 sequence: CASKNILGQGALYGYTF. The CDR3, as DNA: TGTGCCAGCAAAAATATCCTGGGGCAGGGTGCGCTCTATGGCTACACCTTC.

This clone was observed a handful of times. V is TRBV30 and J is TRBJ1-1; 10 bases are a match to TRBD1. The CDR3 length is 12 residues. In germline, CDR1 is GTSNPN, CDR2 SVGIG (reference sequence). The CDR3 reads CAQDRGITEAFF. CDR3 DNA sequence: TGTGCTCAGGACAGGGGGATTACTGAAGCTTTCTTT.

This rearrangement joins TRBV7-9 to TRBJ1-2; D may be TRBD1 (5 bases). V was shortened by 1 base and J by 6 bases, with 9 bases between the two germline ends. CDR1 and CDR2 (germline): SEHNR, FQNEAQ (reference sequence). The CDR3 totals 13 residues. The CDR3 coding sequence is TGTGCCAGCAGCTTAGGGGGCAATGATGGCTACACCTTC. Translating gives CASSLGGNDGYTF.

Remarks on this clone: The sample has other DNA sequences that encode this CDR3 too. This rearrangement joins TRBV5-1 to TRBJ1-1; D gene uncertain. Germline CDR1 reads SGHRS; CDR2 reads YFSETQ. This CDR3 contains 11 residues. V was cut by 0 bases and J by 5 bases, with 2 bases left in between. The CDR3 here is CASSLGTEAFF. The DNA for the CDR3 is TGCGCCAGCAGCTTGGGAACTGAAGCTTTCTTT.